Here is one TCR beta chain with its context. Its target is not known. CDR3 length: 15 amino acids. With 1 base removed from V and 3 bases from J, the gap between germline ends came to 13 bases. Germline V gene lookup returns CDR1 GTSNPN and CDR2 SVGIG (reference sequence). The source of the sample is a study of T cells in narcolepsy. Findings and limits, study-wide: Autoreactive clone sequences were missing from some blood memory CD4+ repertoires. HCRT-specific and TRIB2-specific autoreactive clonotypes appeared among same-patient CSF and blood CD4+ clonotypes.

Clones were read by immunoSEQ multiplex PCR, and TCRdb kept only the in-frame ones, dropping some. Of more than 25,000 clones listed, 75% to 85% are singletons. This sequence was found in a human donor in good health. The sequencing input was memory (CD45RA-) CD4+ T cells from blood. V is TRBV30 and J is TRBJ1-5; tentatively, D is TRBD1 (5 bases). CDR3 in DNA: TGTGCCTGGAGTGGGGGCGCACTGTCCAATCAGCCCCAGCATTTT. It is translated as CAWSGGALSNQPQHF.